This T cell receptor beta chain is from a study of post-analysis software for immune sequencing data. Study at large: Relapsing-remitting, secondary progressive and progressive-relapsing courses of multiple sclerosis were included. Study-wide findings and caveats: Relative to controls, patients with multiple sclerosis showed significantly lower normalized Chao1 diversity. When patients were compared with controls, 4 or 5 TRBV segments were more frequent, TRBV5-6, TRBV5-1 and TRBV20-1 among them.

Prepared libraries of TCR beta cDNA carried unique molecular identifiers. TCRdb passed the PCR reads through MiXCR, listing each CDR3 protein once. The repertoire holds just over 250,000 distinct CDR3 sequences, with approximately 34% as singletons. To note about this clonotype: What it binds is not known. Given a much more abundant clone one base away, this may be a read error.

This CDR3 has 13 residues. Germline assignment: CDR1 SGDLS and CDR2 YYNGEE. V gave up 3 bases and J gave up 15 bases, with 19 bases separating them. The clonotype comes from a girl between 10 and 17 years old with multiple sclerosis. Sequences were obtained from blood. This chain joins TRBV9 and TRBJ1-5; D call uncertain. The CDR3 DNA reads TGTGCCAGCAGCGCCCCGCCAGAAACAACCCGGCATTTT. Its translation is CASSAPPETTRHF.